A single sample is the source of the 7 T cell receptor delta chains below, sequenced in a study of γδ T cells in repeated Plasmodium falciparum infection. TCRdb re-analyzed the multiplex PCR reads via CATT. There are about 51,000 delta-chain clones in the sample; roughly 1.9% occur only once, and roughly 24% lies in the top ten. Vgamma9/Vdelta2+ and Vdelta2-negative gammadelta T cells were flow-sorted from PBMC for bulk sequencing. The source material was gamma-delta T cells from blood. The receptors stem from a pool of human donors (malaria-infected and uninfected, not separated).

Concerning this clone: A read error likely explains this, since a far larger clone differs by one base. V gene TRDV1 combines with J gene TRDJ1, with D tentatively TRDD3 (6 bases). No J gene is reported in TCRdb; it was inferred here by comparing the DNA with germline. This CDR3 has 19 amino acids. Germline CDR1 reads TSWWSYY; CDR2 reads QGS. CDR3 nucleotide sequence: TGTGCCCTTGGGGAACTCGGAGAGTACTGGGAAACCTACACCGATAAACTCATCTTT. It yields the protein CALGELGEYWETYTDKLIF.

Concerning this clone itself: With only one base between it and a far larger clone, this is likely a read error. This specimen includes other DNA sequences encoding the same CDR3. The chain joins TRDV3 to TRDJ1; 13 bases are a match to TRDD3. TCRdb records no J gene; here it was assigned by comparing the DNA to germline. V dropped 3 bases and J dropped 8; count of bases not matched to a gene: 18. The CDR3 length is 17 residues. Germline assignment: CDR1 TVYSNPD and CDR2 GDNSRS (reference sequence). For the CDR3, the DNA is TGTGCCTTCCCCAGGCTACGTACTGGGGGATACGATGGGAAACTCATCTTT. The encoded protein is CAFPRLRTGGYDGKLIF. Full variable domain (rest looked up from reference TRDV3 and TRDJ1): CDKVTQSSPDQTVASGSEVVLLCTYDTVYSNPDLFWYRIRPDYSFQFVFYGDNSRSEGADFTQGRFSVKHILTQKAFHLVISPVRTEDSATYYCAFPRLRTGGYDGKLIFGKGTRVTVEP.

This clone was counted a few times. TCRdb's entry gives the protein of a much larger clone, which mismatches this DNA's translation at residue 15, likely from a read error; the protein reported here is translated from the DNA. The chain employs TRDV1 and TRDJ2; 13 positions agree with TRDD3. The J gene, absent from TCRdb, was called here by matching the DNA to germline. This CDR3 region has 27 residues. The V gene end was trimmed by 5 bases and the J gene end by 7 bases; junction bases not matched to a gene: 40. The germline gives CDR1 TSWWSYY, CDR2 QGS. CDR3 region: CALGSPAFLRAPTPPLGDTRVGAQLFF. Here the CDR3 DNA reads TGTGCTCTTGGGTCCCCCGCCTTCCTACGGGCCCCAACCCCTCCACTGGGGGATACGCGGGTTGGAGCACAACTCTTCTTT.

Many counts were recorded for this clone. A far bigger clonotype differs at one base, so this is likely a read error. Other DNA sequences in this specimen translate into the identical CDR3. The chain joins TRDV3 to TRDJ1; 7 bases agree with TRDD2. This CDR3 has 18 amino acids. Per germline, CDR1 TVYSNPD and CDR2 GDNSRS (reference sequence). The ends lost 5 bases at V and 1 base at J; junction bases unmatched: 22. In nucleotides, the CDR3 is TGTGCCGCTGGGCCTTCTCACGGGTCCCCCTTCCTCACCGATAAACTCATCTTT. Protein product: CAAGPSHGSPFLTDKLIF.

In this sample, this clone turned up many times. TCRdb shows a much larger clone's protein in place of this DNA's translation, and the two differ at residue 12, likely through a read error; the protein shown is translated from the DNA. The V call is TRDV1, the J call TRDJ1, with a tentative D call TRDD3 (6 bases). Here the J gene came from matching the DNA to germline, since TCRdb omits it. V was shortened by 3 bases and J by 7 bases, with 42 bases between the two germline ends. This CDR3 has 23 amino acids. The germline V gene encodes CDR1 TSWWSYY and CDR2 QGS. The DNA of the CDR3 is TGTGCTCTTGGGGACAAAGCCCCGGCATGGGGGGTACTCCTCTTAGGACCTCTCCCTAAACTCATCTTT. This sequence encodes CALGDKAPAWGVLLLGPLPKLIF.

Regarding this clone: A single base is all that separates this from a far larger clone, so a read error is likely. The sample contains more than one DNA sequence encoding this CDR3. V usage is TRDV3 and J usage is TRDJ1, with TRDD3 matching over 10 bases. Since TCRdb gives no J gene, matching the DNA to germline was used here to assign it. The junction had 46 bases not matched to a gene; V was cut back by 2 bases and J by 1 base. CDR1 TVYSNPD and CDR2 GDNSRS come from the germline V gene (reference sequence). The CDR3 has 28 residues. CDR3 sequence reads: CAFLRRYYLDPPIRVGYWGIRFTDKLIF. In DNA, the CDR3 is TGTGCCTTTCTGCGGCGATACTACTTGGACCCTCCTATAAGAGTGGGCTACTGGGGGATCAGATTCACCGATAAACTCATCTTT. The whole variable domain, remainder taken from reference TRDV3 and TRDJ1, is CDKVTQSSPDQTVASGSEVVLLCTYDTVYSNPDLFWYRIRPDYSFQFVFYGDNSRSEGADFTQGRFSVKHILTQKAFHLVISPVRTEDSATYYCAFLRRYYLDPPIRVGYWGIRFTDKLIFGKGTRVTVEP.

With regard to this clone: TCRdb assigns this DNA the protein of a much larger clone, which departs from its translation at residue 7; this likely reflects a read error, and the protein shown comes from translating the DNA. The V gene corresponds to TRDV3; no J gene was called; the table's D call, TRDD3, was not checked against the DNA. The CDR3 sequence is 17 residues long. The germline V gene encodes CDR1 TVYSNPD and CDR2 GDNSRS (reference sequence). CDR3 nucleotide sequence: TGTGCCTTTCACCGGTACTGTGGGATACGTCCAAATAGGTGGCTCATCTTT. It specifies CAFHRYCGIRPNRWLIF.